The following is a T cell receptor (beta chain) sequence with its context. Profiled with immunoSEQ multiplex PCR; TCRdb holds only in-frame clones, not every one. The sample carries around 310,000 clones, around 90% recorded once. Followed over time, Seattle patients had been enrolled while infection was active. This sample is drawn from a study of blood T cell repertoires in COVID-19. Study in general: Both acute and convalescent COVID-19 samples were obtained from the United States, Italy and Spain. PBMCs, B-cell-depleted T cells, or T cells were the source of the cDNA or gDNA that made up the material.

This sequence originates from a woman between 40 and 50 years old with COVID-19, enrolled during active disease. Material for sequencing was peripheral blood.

This chain's CDR3 is CASSQVNSHQPQHF. The CDR3 DNA sequence: TGTGCCAGCAGCCAAGTTAACAGCCATCAGCCCCAGCATTTT. This sequence joins TRBV3-1 (or the pseudogene TRBV3-2) and TRBJ1-5; no definite D call. Looked up from germline, CDR1 is LGHDT and CDR2 is YNNKEL (reference sequence). Trimming cost V 1 base and J 5 bases, with 9 bases left between them. The CDR3 runs to 14 residues.